The sequence of this TCR beta chain was determined in a study of blood T cell repertoires in COVID-19. Participants were aged about 18 to 100 years from roughly 26 US areas. Researchers sorted participants into cohorts using their self-reported clinical history. Profiled with immunoSEQ multiplex PCR; TCRdb holds only in-frame clones, not every one. The sample lists approximately 470,000 clones; approximately 90% were seen once. The sample was PBMCs or T cells enriched from blood (not recorded which). The clonotype originates from a young woman who had recovered from COVID-19.

The CDR3 DNA sequence: TGTGCCAGCAGCGGGGGGGGCGGAAATACGCAGTATTTT. Its protein is CASSGGGGNTQYF. The chain carries TRBV2 and TRBJ2-3, with 8 nucleotides matching TRBD2. In germline, CDR1 is SNHLY, CDR2 FYNNEI. The CDR3 covers 13 residues. The V gene end was trimmed by 6 bases and the J gene end by 7 bases; junction bases not matched to a gene: 6.